This T cell receptor (beta chain) was sequenced for a study of T cell repertoires in cytomegalovirus infection. Study-level information: Recently identified HLA-C-restricted CMV epitopes were used, and well-studied HLA-B-restricted CMV epitopes were used as well. Public TCR beta signature analysis indicated the presence of both CMV infection and matching HLA type. Study results and limitations: Dominating the ex vivo response were TCR beta clonotypes that were CMV-specific and HLA-C-restricted. The study identified carriers of CMV plus the relevant HLA from cumulative public TCR beta family frequency.

Looked up from germline, CDR1 is SGHTA and CDR2 is FQGNSA. Trimming cost V 2 bases and J 0 bases, with 8 bases left between them. This CDR3 is 15 amino acids long. In the case of this clonotype: Its antigen is currently unknown.

TCRdb reprocessed the reads via MiXCR and lists one record per CDR3 protein. The sample holds approximately 300,000 distinct CDR3 sequences, approximately 25% seen once. The sequence derives from a human donor in good health (CMV status not recorded). Some clones in this sample may be carry-over from other donors' samples. Material: cultured PBMCs, obtained from culture after CMV antigen stimulation. The V gene is TRBV7-2, the J gene TRBJ1-5; TRBD1 might be the D (5 bases). CDR3 nucleotides: TGTGCCAGCAGCTTACCCGGGGGTAGCAATCAGCCCCAGCATTTT. Protein sequence: CASSLPGGSNQPQHF.